The clone carrying this T cell receptor beta chain showed up many times. The investigators amplified TCR beta CDR3 regions from RNA transcripts. HTBI primers were used for first-round RT-PCR of the TCR CDR3. TCRdb processed the multiplex PCR reads anew with MiXCR; each CDR3 protein has one entry. The repertoire holds more than 500,000 distinct CDR3 sequences, with about 15% as singletons. The data were obtained in a study of T cells in Graves' hyperthyroidism and ophthalmopathy. Trimming cost V 1 base and J 7 bases; bases outside gene matches: 5. This CDR3 has 14 residues. The chain joins TRBV12-3 or TRBV12-4 to TRBJ2-5, with 8 bases identical to TRBD1. This receptor was identified in a woman between 40 and 50 years old with Graves' ophthalmopathy. The sequenced sample consisted of blood. The CDR3 sequence: CASSLVAGTGTQYF. The CDR3, as DNA: TGTGCCAGCAGTTTAGTTGCCGGGACAGGGACCCAGTACTTC.